This is a list of T cell receptor beta chains from one sample in a study of T cell repertoires in cytomegalovirus infection. Each CDR3 protein is one row after TCRdb ran MiXCR on the reads. Among approximately 250,000 distinct CDR3 sequences listed, approximately 13% were seen once. The material sequenced was PBMCs. These receptors originate from a human donor in good health (CMV status not recorded). Some clones in this sample may be carry-over from other donors' samples. Both conserved end residues are part of each CDR3. The D gene is left open where the match is weak. Where a row states a size, it is once, few, many or the class of an expanded clone; other rows omit it.

>.|TRBJ2-2|many|TRBV7-2
CASSLLRGGTGELFF
TGTGCCAGCAGCTTACTTCGAGGGGGCACCGGGGAGCTGTTTTTT
>TRBD1|TRBJ2-5|few|TRBV7-2
CASSAGQGSLETQYF
TGTGCCAGCAGCGCAGGACAGGGGAGTCTGGAGACCCAGTACTTC
>.|TRBJ2-2|few|TRBV20-1
CSARAVQGTGELFF
TGCAGTGCTAGAGCGGTGCAGGGCACCGGGGAGCTGTTTTTT
>.|TRBJ1-5|.|TRBV12-3/TRBV12-4
CASSFGTGRSQPQHF
TGTGCCAGCAGTTTCGGGACGGGACGCTCTCAGCCCCAGCATTTT
>.|TRBJ2-3|.|TRBV19
CPTHDPGRTDTQYF
TGTCCCACCCATGATCCGGGGCGGACAGATACGCAGTATTTT
>TRBD2|TRBJ2-5|few|TRBV9
CASSPRLAGGPGETQYF
TGTGCCAGCAGCCCCCGTTTAGCGGGGGGCCCAGGAGAGACCCAGTACTTC
>.|TRBJ2-7|.|TRBV27
CASSGGAILEQYF
TGTGCCAGCAGTGGCGGGGCAATCCTCGAGCAGTACTTC
>.|TRBJ1-5|.|TRBV30
CAWSGAWVSNQPQHF
TGTGCCTGGAGTGGTGCATGGGTAAGCAATCAGCCCCAGCATTTT
>TRBD2|TRBJ2-3|many|TRBV7-2
CASSLVGGGAPDTQYF
TGTGCCAGCAGCTTAGTGGGCGGGGGGGCTCCAGATACGCAGTATTTT
>TRBD1|TRBJ1-1|many|TRBV7-2
CASSGGTGRGNTEAFF
TGTGCCAGCAGCGGAGGGACAGGAAGAGGGAACACTGAAGCTTTCTTT
>.|TRBJ1-1|.|TRBV28
CASGGGLRVTEAFF
TGTGCCAGCGGCGGGGGGCTTCGGGTCACTGAAGCTTTCTTT
>TRBD1|TRBJ2-5|few|TRBV20-1
CSARGQGGQETQYF
TGCAGTGCTAGAGGACAGGGTGGGCAAGAGACCCAGTACTTC
>.|TRBJ2-3|many|TRBV7-2
CASSLNSGSTDTQYF
TGTGCCAGCAGCTTAAATAGCGGCAGCACAGATACGCAGTATTTT
>TRBD2|TRBJ2-3|few|TRBV2
CASSTSGAATDTQYF
TGTGCCAGTTCGACTAGCGGGGCGGCCACAGATACGCAGTATTTT
>TRBD1|TRBJ2-5|many|TRBV7-6
CASSLADRGRGETQYF
TGTGCCAGCAGCTTAGCGGACAGGGGGCGAGGGGAGACCCAGTACTTC
>.|TRBJ2-7|.|TRBV11-3
CASSSANYEQYF
TGTGCCAGCAGCTCGGCGAACTACGAGCAGTACTTC
>TRBD1|TRBJ2-5|few|TRBV28
CASSSNQGALETQYF
TGTGCCAGCAGTTCCAATCAGGGGGCTCTAGAGACCCAGTACTTC